This TCR beta chain was captured in a study of long-term antiretroviral therapy in people with HIV. General observations from the study: Compared with controls, HIV repertoires showed narrower CDR3 length ranges. Clonotypes expanded prior to ART showed repertoire dominance at all sampled time points.

Participants with HIV, all of them, were treated in the United States. Germline V CDR1 and CDR2: MNHEY, SMNVEV (reference sequence). The J segment lost 4 bases and the V segment lost 3 bases, leaving 6 bases of the junction unmatched. This CDR3 has 15 amino acids. Regarding this clone: The antigen remains unidentified.

A v3.0 immunoSEQ assay was performed at survey level. Profiling relied on immunoSEQ multiplex PCR, and the TCRdb table lists in-frame clones only, not all of them. The sample includes tens of thousands of clones, approximately 93% of them seen just once. The chain joins TRBV27 to TRBJ1-5, with 7 bases fitting TRBD1. The origin of this receptor is a woman between 40 and 50 years old with HIV. The source material was unsorted PBMCs, sampled around 6.5 years after starting antiretroviral therapy. The CDR3 spells CASSFRGRGNQPQHF. The CDR3 DNA follows: TGTGCCAGCAGTTTTAGGGGGCGCGGAAATCAGCCCCAGCATTTT.